These 8 T cell receptor beta chains were all obtained from the same sample, sequenced in a study of regulatory T cells in long-lasting Graves disease (dated by TCRdb to the early 2020s). The method was multiplex PCR. Sequencing relied on an Illumina HiSeq 4000. TCR beta libraries were built with iRepertoire HTBI primers and Arm-PCR amplification of CDR3 regions. The public reads were reanalyzed by TCRdb: fastp trimming at Q25, MiXCR alignment, in-frame beta chains only. Merged by CDR3 protein, the rows form single entries marked with the most common genes and DNA. The sample table shows roughly 300,000 distinct CDR3 sequences, and 22% are seen once. The ten largest clones represent approximately 60% of the sample. The time point label here, explained by the study, means: persistent/refractory GD, antithyroid drugs over 5 years with positive TRAb. For both TCR sequencing and RNA sequencing, RNA was extracted from PBMCs in TRIzol.

The material was peripheral blood mononuclear cells (PBMCs), obtained when the disease was refractory, from a patient treated with antithyroid drugs. These receptors were taken from a female donor with Graves disease.

This chain connects TRBV6-1 to TRBJ2-1, with a weak D call TRBD1 (6 bases). Trimming cost V 6 bases and J 7 bases, with 16 bases left between them. The CDR3 spans 14 residues. In germline, CDR1 is MNHNS, CDR2 SASEGT. CDR3 nucleotides: TGTGCCAGCAGATCCCCGGGACACGGTAATGAGCAGTTCTTC. It yields the protein CASRSPGHGNEQFF.

The chain joins TRBV20-1 to TRBJ2-7; 9 nucleotides align to TRBD2. There are 14 residues in the CDR3. CDR1 is DFQATT, CDR2 SNEGSKA, per germline (reference sequence). V gave up 6 bases and J gave up 2 bases; unmatched junction bases: 8. This CDR3 is CSAPMREGPYEQYF. For the CDR3, the DNA is TGCAGTGCCCCCATGCGGGAGGGCCCCTACGAGCAGTACTTC.

This clonotype was counted many times. The chain uses TRBV28 and TRBJ1-2, with 7 bases fitting TRBD1. The V and J ends lost 5 bases and 4 bases, in that order; junction bases with no gene match: 7. Germline lookup yields CDR1 MDHEN and CDR2 SYDVKM. The CDR3 extends over 14 amino acids. CDR3 sequence (DNA): TGTGCCAGCAGTACACCAACAGGGGCCTATGGCTACACCTTC. Residues: CASSTPTGAYGYTF.

The chain is built from TRBV25-1 and TRBJ2-5; TRBD2 might be the D (6 bases). Germline V gene lookup returns CDR1 MGHDK and CDR2 SYGVNS. The ends were cut back, 6 bases at V and 5 bases at J, with 16 bases in the middle. CDR3 length: 14 residues. Written as DNA, the CDR3 is TGTGCCAGCAGCGAGAACGTACGGGGGGAGACCCAGTACTTC. Translation gives CASSENVRGETQYF. The full variable domain, completed using reference TRBV25-1 and TRBJ2-5, is EADIYQTPRYLVIGTGKKITLECSQTMGHDKMYWYQQDPGMELHLIHYSYGVNSTEKGDLSSESTVSRIRTEHFPLTLESARPSHTSQYLCASSENVRGETQYFGPGTRLLVL.

The chain is built from TRBV6-6 and TRBJ2-7; 7 bases match TRBD2. CDR1 is MNHNY and CDR2 is SVGAGI in the germline V gene (reference sequence). The CDR3 is 16 amino acids. Losses at the gene ends were 0 bases for V and 6 bases for J; bases not matched to a gene: 11. The CDR3 DNA reads TGTGCCAGCAGTTACTCGTTAGGGCCAGCGGGGTTCGAGCAGTACTTC. Encoded protein: CASSYSLGPAGFEQYF.

This clonotype was detected a few times. This chain links TRBV19 with TRBJ1-2; D gene unclear. The CDR3 runs to 16 residues. V was cut by 6 bases and J by 0 bases, with 17 bases left in between. From germline, CDR1 is LNHDA and CDR2 SQIVND (reference sequence). CDR3 DNA: TGTGCCAGTAGCCCACGGGGAGGGAGAGCTAACTATGGCTACACCTTC. This gives the protein CASSPRGGRANYGYTF.

This clonotype was counted between two and nine times. At one end the junction does not follow the germline gene, possibly because of a read error. CDR3 DNA: TGTGCCAACAGCAAGGGACTAGCGGGAGGTGTTCTCAATGAGCAGTTCTTC. Translated: CANSKGLAGGVLNEQFF. V gene TRBV7-2 combines with J gene TRBJ2-1, with 15 bases aligning to TRBD2. This CDR3 comprises 17 residues. Looked up from germline, CDR1 is SGHTA and CDR2 is FQGNSA.

This clonotype was picked up a small number of times. The chain has TRBV7-9 and TRBJ2-7; D remains ambiguous. CDR3 size: 14 residues. Germline CDR1 is SEHNR and CDR2 is FQNEAQ (reference sequence). V lost 2 bases and J 3 bases, leaving 11 bases between the germline ends. The CDR3 DNA sequence: TGTGCCAGCAGCTTAACCTCTTCGGTCTACGAGCAGTACTTC. It yields the protein CASSLTSSVYEQYF.